The next 10 T cell receptor beta chains were all read from a single sample in a study of human T cells and chemical hapten exposure. Described time point: patch test 1, 2 weeks after DPC sensitization. Stated treatment: therapeutic diphenylcyclopropenone sensitization with weekly scalp DPC. Via MiXCR, TCRdb re-called the RACE reads, giving one row per CDR3 protein. The sample lists 300,000 to 400,000 distinct CDR3 sequences; approximately 6.9% were seen once. This specimen consisted of whole blood, obtained in connection with sensitization to the hapten diphenylcyclopropenone (DPC). These receptors all come from a woman between 18 and 29 years old with alopecia areata. Some clones in this sample may be carry-over from other donors' samples.

This rearrangement joins TRBV9 to TRBJ1-3, with unresolved D. This CDR3 spans 13 amino acids. The germline V gene encodes CDR1 SGDLS and CDR2 YYNGEE. V shed 0 bases and J shed 2 bases, with 3 bases lying between them. CDR3 bases: TGTGCCAGCAGCGTAGACCCTGGAAACACCATATATTTT. It specifies CASSVDPGNTIYF.

This clonotype was counted between two and nine times. The chain joins TRBV10-3 to TRBJ2-5; D ambiguous. The V end was cut by 6 bases, the J end by 4 bases, with 12 bases between. This CDR3 spans 13 amino acids. From germline, CDR1 is ENHRY and CDR2 SYGVKD. The CDR3 sequence: CAIRLSLGETQYF. CDR3 nucleotide sequence: TGTGCCATCAGACTGAGTTTGGGAGAGACCCAGTACTTC.

This clonotype was seen more than once but under ten times. This sequence joins TRBV28 and TRBJ2-1; the D gene is possibly TRBD2 (6 bases). Germline V gene sequence: CDR1 MDHEN, CDR2 SYDVKM. The CDR3 is made up of 15 amino acids. V was cut by 5 bases and J by 7 bases, with 18 bases left in between. DNA of the CDR3: TGTGCCAGCAGTGTGACTCCTCGCGGGGTGAATGAGCAGTTCTTC. Amino acids: CASSVTPRGVNEQFF.

The chain couples TRBV6-5 to TRBJ2-3; unclear D gene. CDR1 and CDR2 (germline): MNHEY, SVGAGI. The CDR3 loop spans 15 amino acids. V lost 4 bases and J 3 bases, leaving 14 bases between the germline ends. The CDR3 DNA reads as TGTGCCAGCAGTTGCTCCAGAGGCAAAACAGATACGCAGTATTTT. This translates into CASSCSRGKTDTQYF.

The rearrangement links TRBV5-1 to TRBJ2-3, with 9 bases lining up with TRBD2. Germline values: CDR1 SGHRS, CDR2 YFSETQ. The CDR3 has 16 amino acids. After removal of 0 bases from V and 6 bases from J, the junction contained 8 bases not matched to a gene. DNA for the CDR3: TGCGCCAGCAGCTTGGGTAGCGGGGGTTCCTTCGATACGCAGTATTTT. Protein sequence: CASSLGSGGSFDTQYF.

This clonotype was seen only a few times. The chain uses TRBV5-5 and TRBJ2-3; D ambiguous. V was shortened by 4 bases and J by 0 bases, with 15 bases between the two germline ends. CDR3 length: 16 amino acids. CDR1 and CDR2 from the germline V gene are SGHKS and YYEKEE (reference sequence). The CDR3: CASSTLLRASTDTQYF. The CDR3 DNA is TGTGCCAGCAGCACCCTTCTCCGCGCTAGCACAGATACGCAGTATTTT.

This clonotype was seen ten or more times. The genes are TRBV10-3 and TRBJ2-7; D may match TRBD1 or TRBD2 (5 bases each). The V gene lost 8 bases and the J gene lost 6 bases, with 20 bases spanning the gap. The CDR3 has 14 amino acids. Germline assignment: CDR1 ENHRY and CDR2 SYGVKD. CDR3 sequence: CAIRGDGGSPEQYF. DNA of the CDR3: TGTGCCATCCGAGGGGACGGCGGCTCCCCCGAGCAGTACTTC.

J is TRBJ1-1 and V is TRBV7-3, with D possibly being TRBD1 (5 bases). CDR1 is SGHTA, CDR2 FQGTGA, per germline. The CDR3 has 14 amino acids. Trimming pared 6 bases from V and 4 bases from J, leaving 15 bases between. The CDR3 nucleotides are TGTGCCAGCAGTCTCCACGGGGGATTCACTGAAGCTTTCTTT. Translation: CASSLHGGFTEAFF. The entire variable domain, with the rest obtained from reference TRBV7-3 and TRBJ1-1, is as follows: GAGVSQTPSNKVTEKGKYVELRCDPISGHTALYWYRQSLGQGPEFLIYFQGTGAADDSGLPNDRFFAVRPEGSVSTLKIQRTERGDSAVYLCASSLHGGFTEAFFGQGTRLTVV.

This clonotype was counted ten times or more. The chain has TRBV4-3 and TRBJ2-6; 10 bases map to TRBD2. The CDR3 has 18 amino acids. Germline lookup yields CDR1 LGHNA and CDR2 YSLEER. Germline trimming cut 0 bases from V and 0 bases from J; bases unmatched to any gene: 2. This chain's CDR3 is CASSQELAGSSGANVLTF. CDR3 coding DNA: TGCGCCAGCAGCCAAGAACTAGCGGGGAGCTCTGGGGCCAACGTCCTGACTTTC.

This clonotype appeared many times. This chain uses TRBV6-2 or TRBV6-3 with TRBJ2-7; tentatively, D is TRBD2 (6 bases). Germline values: CDR1 MNHEY, CDR2 SVGEGT. There are 13 residues in the CDR3. Trimming took off 10 bases at V and 2 bases at J, with 15 bases between the two ends. Here the CDR3 reads CATLRLDAYEQYF. Here the CDR3 DNA reads TGTGCCACGCTTCGACTAGACGCCTACGAGCAGTACTTC.